This paragraph reports one T cell receptor beta chain. Its cognate antigen has yet to be identified. Base qualities are not at hand, and no much larger clone is one base apart. The source of the sample is a study of T cells in Graves' hyperthyroidism and ophthalmopathy (dated by TCRdb to between 2018 and 2021). Study-wide context: Peripheral blood was sampled at the time of initial diagnosis, prior to any treatment. After blood sampling, hyperthyroidism patients were treated with methimazole at a starting dose of 30 mg daily, and ophthalmopathy patients were treated with high-dose intravenous methylprednisolone. TCR Vbeta CDR3 sequencing of 135 peripheral blood samples (under 45 ophthalmopathy, 75 to 80 hyperthyroidism and some 17 progressor patients) is reported in the paper. Thyroid tissue and blood T-cell repertoires from about six Graves' hyperthyroidism patients were also compared in the study. To identify distinguishing TCR V-J signatures, a discovery cohort of 90 to 100 patients was used, comprising approximately 40 with Graves' ophthalmopathy and 57 with stable Graves' hyperthyroidism. Prospective prediction of ophthalmopathy was tested in an independent validation cohort of 18 to 20 hyperthyroidism patients and roughly 16 patients who later progressed to ophthalmopathy. For training and testing, the roughly 97 patients in the discovery cohort were randomly divided in a 7:3 ratio.

CDR1 and CDR2, per the germline V gene (reference sequence), are SEHNR and FQNEAQ. Cut back by 2 bases and 6 bases, the V and J ends lie 13 bases apart. Measured from the cysteine to the phenylalanine, the CDR3 is 14 residues long. Of the read, only the CDR3 DNA is kept; its 42 bases are in frame from base 1. Broad study findings and their caveats: Ophthalmopathy was separated from stable hyperthyroidism by a 13 V-J signature model, with over 85% sensitivity and about 84% specificity obtained in cross-validation and 80%/75% obtained in testing. No statistical method was used to fix the sample size in advance, and group allocation was not hidden from the investigators. During validation, the model predicted progression to ophthalmopathy a median of roughly six months ahead of onset, with around 71% sensitivity and almost 75% specificity. Most expanded thyroid clonotypes (frequency above 0.001) were also detected in blood, a finding suggesting that blood repertoires may reflect thyroid immune responses.

Amplification of TCR beta CDR3 regions was carried out from RNA transcripts. The first round of RT-PCR for the TCR CDR3 was performed with the HTBI primer set and the Qiagen OneStep RT-PCR kit. Libraries were constructed in a second round of multiplex PCR, after which size selection and purification were carried out. Paired-end sequencing of the libraries was performed with 100 bp reads on an Illumina HiSeq2000. The authors processed their data as follows. Raw data were processed with SOAPnuke, discarding reads with adapters, uncalled bases, mean Phred below 15, or no exact constant-primer or identifier match. High-quality paired reads were merged using COPE v1.2.5, and each unique nucleotide sequence was defined as a clonotype. MiTCR v1.1 was used to align the clonotypes against IMGT TRBV, TRBD and TRBJ reference segments. The analysis was restricted to V-J combinations with a frequency above 0.0001, which together covered 99% to 99.2% of the repertoires. The TCS score was defined as F50 (clonal expansion) divided by E x V (chaos), with BLOSUM62-based TCRdist calculated between CDR3 peptides within each V-J. Welch's t-statistics and random forest reduced roughly 500 V-J features to 13, which were used in a naive Bayes classifier (R e1071). The raw public reads went through TCRdb reprocessing: fastp at Q25, MiXCR clone calling, in-frame beta chains kept. A single entry per CDR3 protein holds the most common genes and DNA from its merged rows. Clone size and V and J calls follow TCRdb, not the original study. Recorded for this sample are around 490,000 distinct CDR3 sequences; nearly 20% of them occurred a single time. In total, the top ten clones hold roughly 50% of the sample.

Moderately to severely active disease, a Clinical Activity Score of at least 3, a NOSPECS grade of at least 4, and a duration under 3 months were present in ophthalmopathy patients. Patients with uncontrolled infections, other autoimmune diseases, pregnancy or lactation were excluded. Diagnoses were based on clinical symptoms, serum thyroxine and TRAb, thyroid ultrasound and orbital computed tomography. Ficoll-Paque density gradient centrifugation was used to isolate PBMCs from approximately 10 ml of fresh peripheral blood. Total RNA was extracted with Trizol reagent, and quality was checked on an Agilent 2100 Bioanalyzer.

Recombination linked TRBV7-9 to TRBJ1-2; 5 matching bases give a weak D call of TRBD1. Sequencing was performed on blood. This TCR came from a man aged 35 to 55 with Graves' ophthalmopathy. This receptor has the CDR3 CASSLWQGKDGYTF. The sequence in DNA is TGTGCCAGCAGCTTATGGCAGGGCAAAGATGGCTACACCTTC.